This passage covers 14 T cell receptor beta chains from one sample sequenced in a study of T cells in Graves' hyperthyroidism and ophthalmopathy. TCR beta CDR3 regions were amplified from RNA. A first-round RT-PCR of the TCR CDR3 used the HTBI primer set. TCRdb called the multiplex PCR reads again in MiXCR, with one record for every CDR3 protein. Of 550,000 to 700,000 distinct CDR3 sequences in the sample, roughly 15% were seen once. Material for sequencing was blood. These TCRs come from a woman aged 40 to 50 with Graves' ophthalmopathy.

The gene calls are TRBV28 and TRBJ1-5; D remains unclear. Deletions cut 4 bases from V and 2 bases from J, with 15 bases between. The CDR3 has 16 amino acids. The germline gives CDR1 MDHEN, CDR2 SYDVKM. This CDR3 is CASSSRSFGGNQPQHF. The CDR3 DNA follows: TGTGCCAGCAGTTCCCGGAGCTTTGGGGGCAATCAGCCCCAGCATTTT.

In its sample, this clonotype was seen a few times. The chain links TRBV7-2 to TRBJ2-7, with 7 nucleotides matching TRBD1. V lost 7 bases and J lost 6; bases outside the gene matches: 9. Germline lookup yields CDR1 SGHTA and CDR2 FQGNSA. The CDR3 spans 13 residues. The CDR3 DNA reads as TGTGCCAGCAATAGGATGAGGGGGCTCGAGCAGTACTTC. It specifies CASNRMRGLEQYF.

This clonotype was detected many times. The chain employs TRBV9 and TRBJ2-7, with TRBD1 matching over 7 bases. The ends lost 3 bases at V and 0 bases at J; junction bases unmatched: 6. This CDR3 spans 15 amino acids. The germline gives CDR1 SGDLS, CDR2 YYNGEE. This CDR3 is CASSASGGVSYEQYF. The CDR3 DNA is TGTGCCAGCAGCGCCTCAGGGGGTGTCTCCTACGAGCAGTACTTC. The full variable domain, rest sourced from reference TRBV9 and TRBJ2-7, is DSGVTQTPKHLITATGQRVTLRCSPRSGDLSVYWYQQSLDQGLQFLIQYYNGEERAKGNILERFSAQQFPDLHSELNLSSLELGDSALYFCASSASGGVSYEQYFGPGTRLTVT.

The CDR3 DNA reads TGTGCCAGCAGCCGGACAGACTCTGGAAACACCATATATTTT. Residues: CASSRTDSGNTIYF. The chain has TRBV7-2 and TRBJ1-3, with a weak D call TRBD1 (6 bases). The CDR3 length is 14 residues. The germline V gene encodes CDR1 SGHTA and CDR2 FQGNSA. V lost 5 bases to trimming and J lost 0 bases, with 8 bases between them.

The sample holds many counts of this clonotype. The rearrangement uses TRBV6-2 or TRBV6-3 and TRBJ2-5; D is perhaps TRBD1 (5 bases). Germline loops: CDR1 MNHEY, CDR2 SVGEGT. The CDR3 extends over 12 amino acids. The V and J ends lost 6 bases and 4 bases respectively, with 9 bases between them. In DNA, the CDR3 is TGTGCCAGCAGGGACACCGTAGAGACCCAGTACTTC. Translated, it gives CASRDTVETQYF.

The J gene is TRBJ2-4, the V gene TRBV28; tentatively, D is TRBD1 (6 bases). In germline, CDR1 is MDHEN, CDR2 SYDVKM. V gave up 10 bases and J gave up 0 bases, with 16 bases separating them. The CDR3 contains 15 residues. The CDR3 DNA reads TGTGCCACCCAGGACAGCAAAGTAGCCAAAAACATTCAGTACTTC. Translated: CATQDSKVAKNIQYF.

This clonotype was observed many times. The chain employs TRBV7-9 and TRBJ2-7; D assignment may be TRBD1 or TRBD2 (6 bases each). V was shortened by 6 bases and J by 7 bases, with 19 bases between the two germline ends. There are 14 residues in the CDR3. Germline loops: CDR1 SEHNR, CDR2 FQNEAQ (reference sequence). CDR3 bases: TGTGCCAGCAGGAAGGACAGCGGGCCCCGGGAGCAGTACTTC. The encoded protein is CASRKDSGPREQYF.

This clonotype was counted many times. The chain uses TRBV6-1 and TRBJ1-5, with TRBD1 matching over 9 bases. CDR3 length: 16 amino acids. Germline lookup yields CDR1 MNHNS and CDR2 SASEGT. CDR3 in amino acids: CGTVVVVGQGYQPQHF. DNA for the CDR3: TGTGGGACCGTAGTGGTGGTCGGACAGGGGTACCAGCCCCAGCATTTT.

This clonotype was observed a handful of times. The genes are TRBV3-1 and TRBJ2-7; D not resolved. The ends were cut back, 3 bases at V and 7 bases at J, with 16 bases in the middle. CDR3 length: 14 residues. The V gene's germline CDR1 is LGHDT and CDR2 YNNKEL (reference sequence). The DNA for the CDR3 is TGTGCCAGCAGCCAGGGGTCTATTACTGAGGAGCAGTACTTC. Translating it yields CASSQGSITEEQYF.

This clonotype was observed a few times. V gene TRBV2 combines with J gene TRBJ2-7; 12 nucleotides align to TRBD1. The V segment lost 4 bases and the J segment 6 bases; nucleotides outside the gene matches: 7. CDR3 length: 15 amino acids. The V gene's germline CDR1 is SNHLY and CDR2 FYNNEI. CDR3 amino acids: CASSVTGTGGSEQYF. CDR3 coding DNA: TGTGCCAGCAGTGTCACCGGGACAGGGGGCAGCGAGCAGTACTTC.

Many counts were recorded for this clonotype. At one of its ends the junction is not consistent with the germline gene, which may arise from a read error. The V and J genes are TRBV6-2 or TRBV6-3 and TRBJ1-1, with D possibly being TRBD1 (6 bases). Germline lookup yields CDR1 MNHEY and CDR2 SVGEGT. This CDR3 spans 15 amino acids. CDR3 region: CASSYSLPRDTEAFF. DNA for the CDR3: TGTGCCAGCAGTTACTCGCTCCCCCGGGACACCGAAGCTTTCTTT.

This clonotype was seen repeatedly, ten times or more. The chain has TRBV15 and TRBJ1-2, with 7 bases matching TRBD1. The CDR3 is made up of 13 amino acids. CDR1 LNHNV and CDR2 YYDKDF come from the germline V gene (reference sequence). V lost 6 bases to trimming and J lost 5 bases; unmatched junction nucleotides: 6. CDR3 sequence: CATRTGTAYGYTF. Here the CDR3 DNA reads TGTGCCACCAGAACTGGGACAGCGTATGGCTACACCTTC.

As to this clonotype: This may arise from a read error, as a much more abundant clone is one base away. V and J are TRBV18 and TRBJ1-5; 7 nucleotides agree with TRBD1. The V gene's germline CDR1 is KGHSH and CDR2 LQKENI. The CDR3 is made up of 14 amino acids. The DNA for the CDR3 is TGTGCCAGCTCCGCAGGGGGTATGAATCGGCCCCAGCATTTT. Translation gives CASSAGGMNRPQHF.

The sample holds many counts of this clonotype. The chain has TRBV5-1 and TRBJ1-2; 8 nucleotides line up with TRBD1. The CDR3 runs 16 residues. V trimming: 4 bases; J trimming: 8 bases; junction bases outside the gene matches: 16. Per the germline V gene, CDR1 is SGHRS and CDR2 is YFSETQ. The CDR3 nucleotides read TGCGCCAGCAGCATATTCCCTGGACAGGGCGAGTGGGGCTACACCTTC. Protein product: CASSIFPGQGEWGYTF.